One sample yielded the 14 T cell receptor beta chains listed below, sequenced in a study of shared clonotypes between healthy human individuals. TCRdb's table, derived via immunoSEQ multiplex PCR, lists solely in-frame clones and lacks some. Here the sample spans about 1 million clones, about three quarters being singletons. The sample comprised memory CD4+ T cells sorted from blood. The subset is: CD45RA-negative fraction. The receptor source for this set is a man in his late teens or twenties in good health.

The chain combines TRBV5-4 with TRBJ1-3; D remains ambiguous. Germline CDR1 SGHNT, CDR2 YYREEE (reference sequence). The CDR3 runs to 13 residues. V lost 5 bases and J 2 bases, leaving 8 bases between the germline ends. The CDR3 loop is CASRVRTGNTIYF. The CDR3 nucleotides read TGTGCCAGCAGGGTGAGGACTGGAAACACCATATATTTT.

This chain connects TRBV7-6 to TRBJ2-2; perhaps TRBD1 as D (5 bases). Looked up from germline, CDR1 is SGHVS and CDR2 is FNYEAQ. V was shortened by 3 bases and J by 3 bases, with 11 bases between the two germline ends. The CDR3 has 15 residues. CDR3 bases: TGTGCCAGCAGCTTCAGGGTCGTGGACACCGGGGAGCTGTTTTTT. Its protein product is CASSFRVVDTGELFF. The whole variable domain, filled in from reference TRBV7-6 and TRBJ2-2, reads GAGVSQSPRYKVTKRGQDVALRCDPISGHVSLYWYRQALGQGPEFLTYFNYEAQQDKSGLPNDRFSAERPEGSISTLTIQRTEQRDSAMYRCASSFRVVDTGELFFGEGSRLTVL.

This sequence joins TRBV10-2 and TRBJ2-2, with TRBD2 matching 10 bases. CDR1 and CDR2 from the germline V gene are WSHSY and SAAADI. The length of the CDR3 is 15 residues. With V trimmed by 6 bases and J by 4 bases, 5 bases remained unmatched. The CDR3 loop is CASRSSGGLTGELFF. CDR3 sequence (DNA): TGCGCCAGCAGGTCTAGCGGGGGCCTCACCGGGGAGCTGTTTTTT.

The chain has TRBV2 and TRBJ2-5; possibly TRBD2 for D (5 bases). The germline V gene encodes CDR1 SNHLY and CDR2 FYNNEI. Trimming left V 2 bases short and J 2 bases short, with 12 bases between. The CDR3 totals 15 residues. The CDR3 bases are TGTGCCAGCAGTGAAAATGCTAGAGGGCAAGAGACCCAGTACTTC. It is translated as CASSENARGQETQYF.

V is TRBV1 and J is TRBJ2-5; TRBD2 was called by the table and not checked on the DNA. TRBV1 is a pseudogene locus. The CDR3 extends over 15 amino acids. In DNA, the CDR3 is TGCACCAGCAGCCGACGGGAGTCTTACCAAGAGACCCAGTACTTC. This sequence encodes CTSSRRESYQETQYF.

The chain couples TRBV19 to TRBJ2-7, with TRBD1 identical over 11 bases. This CDR3 contains 16 residues. Germline V gives CDR1 LNHDA, CDR2 SQIVND (reference sequence). The trim removed 3 bases at V and 2 bases at J, leaving 6 bases unmatched. Here the CDR3 reads CASSIQGQGGAYEQYF. CDR3 DNA: TGTGCCAGTAGTATCCAGGGACAGGGGGGAGCCTACGAGCAGTACTTC.

As concerns this clone: The same CDR3 is also encoded by other DNA sequences in this sample. The rearrangement joins TRBV7-2 to TRBJ2-2; D is possibly TRBD2 (5 bases). Trimming removed 3 bases from V and 6 bases from J, with 8 bases in between. The CDR3 has 13 amino acids. Germline V gives CDR1 SGHTA, CDR2 FQGNSA. CDR3 residues: CASSFGAAGELFF. The DNA of the CDR3 is TGTGCCAGCAGCTTCGGAGCGGCCGGGGAGCTGTTTTTT.

DNA for the CDR3: TGTGCCAGCAGTGCGGACAGACTGAATGAAAAACTGTTTTTT. It codes for CASSADRLNEKLFF. The chain links TRBV2 to TRBJ1-4; D possibly corresponds to TRBD1 (6 bases). The ends were cut back, 4 bases at V and 5 bases at J, with 11 bases in the middle. This CDR3 contains 14 residues. From germline, CDR1 is SNHLY and CDR2 FYNNEI.

This chain joins TRBV9 and TRBJ2-7, with D unresolved. V was cut by 0 bases and J by 3 bases, with 13 bases left in between. The CDR3 has 15 amino acids. Per the germline V gene, CDR1 is SGDLS and CDR2 is YYNGEE. The CDR3 DNA reads as TGTGCCAGCAGCGTAGCCCCCGCAGAATTCTACGAGCAGTACTTC. Protein product: CASSVAPAEFYEQYF.

DNA for the CDR3: TGTGCCTGGAGTGTAGTGGGGGGATCCTACGAGCAGTACTTC. Translation: CAWSVVGGSYEQYF. V gene TRBV30 combines with J gene TRBJ2-7; D is possibly TRBD2 (6 bases). CDR1 and CDR2 from the germline V gene are GTSNPN and SVGIG (reference sequence). This CDR3 is 14 amino acids long. The V end lost 0 bases, the J end lost 1 base, and 10 bases lay between the germline ends.

The chain carries TRBV29-1 and TRBJ2-3, with D perhaps TRBD1 or TRBD2 (6 bases each). V lost 4 bases to trimming and J lost 0 bases, with 11 bases between them. This CDR3 has 14 residues. Germline V gives CDR1 SQVTM, CDR2 ANQGSEA. This CDR3 is CSVGWGASTDTQYF. The DNA of the CDR3 is TGCAGCGTTGGGTGGGGGGCTAGCACAGATACGCAGTATTTT.

This clone has a single count. The rearrangement links TRBV7-2 to TRBJ2-1, with D tentatively TRBD2 (6 bases). The germline V gene has CDR1 SGHTA and CDR2 FQGNSA. V lost 5 bases, J lost 0 bases, and 14 bases lay in between. The CDR3 loop spans 16 amino acids. Here the CDR3 DNA reads TGTGCCAGCAGCCTACAGTACGGGAGCTCCTACAATGAGCAGTTCTTC. It translates to CASSLQYGSSYNEQFF. Based on the CDR3 plus reference TRBV7-2 and TRBJ2-1, the full variable domain is GAGVSQSPSNKVTEKGKDVELRCDPISGHTALYWYRQSLGQGLEFLIYFQGNSAPDKSGLPSDRFSAERTGGSVSTLTIQRTQQEDSAVYLCASSLQYGSSYNEQFFGPGTRLTVL.

This clone showed up just once. The chain couples TRBV7-8 to TRBJ1-3, with a tentative D call TRBD1 (5 bases). Trimming cost V 5 bases and J 0 bases, with 11 bases left between them. CDR1 and CDR2 (germline): SGHVS, FQNEAQ. The CDR3 consists of 15 residues. The CDR3 protein is CASSATELSGNTIYF. CDR3 sequence (DNA): TGTGCCAGCAGCGCGACAGAACTCTCTGGAAACACCATATATTTT.

V usage is TRBV28 and J usage is TRBJ1-5; 8 bases map to TRBD1. The junction had 9 bases not matched to a gene; V was cut back by 5 bases and J by 6 bases. The length of the CDR3 is 15 residues. From germline, CDR1 is MDHEN and CDR2 SYDVKM. CDR3 DNA: TGTGCCAGCAGTCCCCGGACAGGGAGGAGTCAGCCCCAGCATTTT. Its translation: CASSPRTGRSQPQHF.